A selection of T cell receptor beta chains follows, all from one sample in a study of graft-versus-host responses after intestinal transplantation. Some clones are missing from TCRdb's copy, which holds only in-frame ones; the method was immunoSEQ multiplex PCR. The sample lists fewer than 95,000 clones, approximately 94% occurring once. For these TCRs, the target antigens are not known. Here the sequenced sample was unstimulated CD4+ T cells sorted from spleen or lymph node cells, taken before transplant. The source is a human donor who was the organ donor for an intestinal transplant. The CDR3 runs from the conserved cysteine through the conserved F or W. A D gene is named only where the DNA matches it firmly. Clone size is given for some rows only: seen once, a few or many times, or a class if the clone is expanded.

abundance,j_gene,v_gene,d_gene,CDR3nt,CDR3aa
NA,TRBJ2-5,TRBV28,TRBD1,TGTGCCAGCAGTTTACCAGGGGGCCCGGAGACCCAGTACTTC,CASSLPGGPETQYF
NA,TRBJ1-1,TRBV7-9,NA,TGTGCCAGCAGCTTAGGGGTTACTGAAGCTTTCTTT,CASSLGVTEAFF
NA,TRBJ2-3,TRBV7-9,NA,TGTGCCAGCACTGGCACAGATACGCAGTATTTT,CASTGTDTQYF
NA,TRBJ1-5,TRBV5-6,TRBD1,TGTGCCAGCAGCTACGGGACAGGGAATAGCAATCAGCCCCAGCATTTT,CASSYGTGNSNQPQHF
NA,TRBJ1-1,TRBV5-1,NA,TGCGCCAGCAGCTTGGAACTGGGATCCACTGAAGCTTTCTTT,CASSLELGSTEAFF
NA,TRBJ2-7,TRBV5-1,NA,TGCGCCAGCAGCTTGGCCGGGCAGGTAGGGTACGAGCAGTACTTC,CASSLAGQVGYEQYF
NA,TRBJ2-1,TRBV28,TRBD1,TGTGCCAGCAGTTCTCTGACAGGGAATGAGCAGTTCTTC,CASSSLTGNEQFF
NA,TRBJ1-2,TRBV28,NA,TGTGCCAGCTGGGGCGGACAGATCCGAGATTTCTATGGCTACACCTTC,CASWGGQIRDFYGYTF
NA,TRBJ2-2,TRBV7-9,NA,TGTGCCAGCAGCTGGAGCAATGTCCCTAACACCGGGGAGCTGTTTTTT,CASSWSNVPNTGELFF
once,TRBJ2-1,TRBV2,TRBD2,TGTGCCAGCAGACCGGGACTAGCGGGGGGATCCAGTCCCTACAATGAGCAGTTCTTC,CASRPGLAGGSSPYNEQFF
NA,TRBJ1-4,TRBV7-9,NA,TGTGCCAGCACCACCGGGAGGGAAAAACTGTTTTTT,CASTTGREKLFF
once,TRBJ1-4,TRBV4-1,TRBD1,TGCGCCAGCAGCCCCAGACAGGGTGGAGGTGAAAAACTGTTTTTT,CASSPRQGGGEKLFF